The T cell receptor (beta chain) under discussion was sequenced for a study of blood T cell repertoires in COVID-19 (dated by TCRdb to 2018 to 2021). About the study as a whole: Collaborator samples came from the United States, Italy and Spain and covered acute and convalescent phases of COVID-19. HLA class I and class II types, where available, came from metadata supplied by the sample provider rather than from assay-based typing. The repertoires were released in a freely available public database meant as a resource for research on the immune response to SARS-CoV-2. The prospective study material was composed of cDNA or gDNA derived from T cells, B-cell-depleted T cells, or PBMCs. Subjects who had been exposed to COVID-19, were actively infected with it, or had recovered from it provided the deeply sampled blood TCRbeta repertoires that made up the dataset. Sample metadata almost always included a de-identified subject ID, COVID-19 status, age in years and sex. The samples were drawn from two sources: the first 160 participants of the ongoing ImmuneRACE study, and over 1,000 subjects contributed by 6 global collaborators. The full study reports these points: How much clinical and demographic metadata was included differed by source and by participant, and the metadata was provided uncurated.

V and J are truncated by 5 bases and 5 bases respectively, leaving an intervening sequence of 16 bases. From its cysteine to its phenylalanine, the CDR3 spans 14 amino acids. CDR3 DNA is the only sequence kept; it has 42 bases, read in frame from the first base. The germline V gene (reference sequence) provides CDR1 SEHNR and CDR2 FQNEAQ. A remark on this clone: It has no known antigen specificity. No much larger clone exists at a distance of one base, and base qualities are not known.

Enrolling through a virtual design, the prospective study's participants ranged in age from roughly 18 to 95 years and lived across more than 20 United States geographic areas. In the prospective study, participants were assigned to cohorts based on the clinical history participants reported in a screening survey and a study questionnaire. Each participant in the prospective study had whole blood, serum and a nasopharyngeal or oropharyngeal swab collected by mobile phlebotomists. Over an approximately 2-month period, participants in the prospective study had the option of providing additional blood draws and questionnaires. Before DNA extraction, prospective study blood samples were shipped either frozen or at room temperature. TCRbeta CDR3 regions were amplified from genomic DNA by means of the immunoSEQ Assay, a bias-controlled multiplex PCR. From the authors' description of their analysis: The number of nucleated cells in each sample was estimated from the amplification of reference gene primers within the assay. To quantify the absolute abundance of each unique TCRbeta CDR3 rearrangement, sequence reads were collapsed and filtered. For each sample, productive Simpson clonality was calculated as the square root of Simpson's diversity index over productive rearrangements. TCRdb took this table from immuneACCESS and kept in-frame rearrangements with V and J called. Such tables lack part of the clones; where checked against another copy, unresolved V genes explain under half of the gap, and the rest is unexplained. The V and J calls and clone size are taken from that table; D and trimming were inferred from the DNA. The sample contains around 250,000 clones, roughly nine tenths of them found a single time. The top ten constitute approximately 1.3% of the sample.

This sequence originates from a human donor in a cohort exposed to, infected with or recovered from COVID-19 (not recorded which). The donor label of this sample is uncertain. Sequenced: PBMCs or T cells enriched from blood (not recorded which). Here the chain combines TRBV7-9 and TRBJ2-7; the D region possibly corresponds to TRBD2 (6 bases align). Here the CDR3 is given as CASSPYLGGDEQYF. Here is the DNA: TGTGCCAGCAGCCCATACCTTGGCGGGGACGAGCAGTACTTC.